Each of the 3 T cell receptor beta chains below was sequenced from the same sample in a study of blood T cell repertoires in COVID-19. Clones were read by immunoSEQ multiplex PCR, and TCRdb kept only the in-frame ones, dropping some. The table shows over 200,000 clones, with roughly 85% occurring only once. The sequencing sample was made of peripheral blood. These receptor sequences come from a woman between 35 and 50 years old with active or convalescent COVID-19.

CDR3 loop: CASLGGSYSNQPQHF. The CDR3 nucleotides are TGTGCCAGCTTGGGTGGGAGTTATAGCAATCAGCCCCAGCATTTT. The chain links TRBV6-5 to TRBJ1-5; no clear D. Germline V gives CDR1 MNHEY, CDR2 SVGAGI. V lost 8 bases and J lost 0, with 14 bases in between. The CDR3 spans 15 residues.

In DNA form, the CDR3 reads TGTGCCAGCAGTTTTGGGTCAGGGAGGGGCTATGGCTACACCTTC. Its translation: CASSFGSGRGYGYTF. The J gene is TRBJ1-2, the V gene TRBV27, with D possibly matching TRBD1 (5 bases). The CDR3 sequence is 15 residues long. With 3 bases removed from V and 4 bases from J, the gap between germline ends came to 15 bases. Germline CDR1 MNHEY, CDR2 SMNVEV (reference sequence).

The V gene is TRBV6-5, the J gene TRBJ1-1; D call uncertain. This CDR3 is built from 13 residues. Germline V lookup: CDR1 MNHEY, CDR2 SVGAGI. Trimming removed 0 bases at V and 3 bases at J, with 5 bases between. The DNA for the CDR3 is TGTGCCAGCAGTTACTCGGCAGACACTGAAGCTTTCTTT. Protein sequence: CASSYSADTEAFF.